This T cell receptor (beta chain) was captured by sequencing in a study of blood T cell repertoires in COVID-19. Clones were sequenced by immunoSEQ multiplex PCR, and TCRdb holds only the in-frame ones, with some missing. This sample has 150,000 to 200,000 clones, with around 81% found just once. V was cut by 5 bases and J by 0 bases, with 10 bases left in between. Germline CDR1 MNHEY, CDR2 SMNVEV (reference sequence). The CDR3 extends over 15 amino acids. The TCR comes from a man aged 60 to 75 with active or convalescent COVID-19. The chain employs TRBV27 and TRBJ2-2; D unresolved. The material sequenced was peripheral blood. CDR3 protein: CASSVTRTNTGELFF. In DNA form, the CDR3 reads TGTGCCAGCAGTGTGACAAGAACGAACACCGGGGAGCTGTTTTTT.